This TCR beta chain comes out of a study of PD-L1 blockade in urothelial cancer. Study-wide background: Patients with male sex and bladder-origin urothelial cancer accounted for about 85% of the 29 enrolled.

Sequenced by immunoSEQ multiplex PCR; TCRdb stores in-frame clones only, minus some. There are about 50,000 clones in the sample; 70% to 90% occur only once, and 1.9% lies in the top ten. Time point: peripheral blood 6 weeks after treatment start. Locally advanced or metastatic urothelial carcinoma affected all patients. The CDR3 totals 15 residues. Germline loops: CDR1 SGHNT, CDR2 YYREEE (reference sequence). Germline trimming cut 3 bases from V and 2 bases from J; bases unmatched to any gene: 5. This chain joins TRBV5-4 and TRBJ2-3, with 8 positions matching TRBD2. This sequence was found in a man between 45 and 60 years old with urothelial cancer. The source material was PBMCs, sampled around atezolizumab (anti-PD-L1) treatment. CDR3 amino acids: CASSSPREATDTQYF. The DNA for the CDR3 is TGTGCCAGCAGCTCCCCGCGGGAGGCCACAGATACGCAGTATTTT.